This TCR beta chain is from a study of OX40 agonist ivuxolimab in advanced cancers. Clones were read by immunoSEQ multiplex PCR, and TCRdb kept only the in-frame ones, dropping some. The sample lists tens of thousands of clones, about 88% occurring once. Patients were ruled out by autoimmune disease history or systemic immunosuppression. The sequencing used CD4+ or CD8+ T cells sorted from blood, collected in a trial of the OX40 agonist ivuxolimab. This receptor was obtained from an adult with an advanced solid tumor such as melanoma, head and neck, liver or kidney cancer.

CDR3 protein: CASSLGRRESLKQGARTYGYTF. The CDR3 DNA reads TGTGCCAGCAGCCTGGGGCGGAGAGAGTCTTTAAAACAGGGGGCGCGAACCTATGGCTACACCTTC. The chain employs TRBV7-8 and TRBJ1-2; 9 bases align to TRBD1. The CDR3 runs to 22 residues. CDR1 and CDR2 (germline): SGHVS, FQNEAQ. V trimming: 5 bases; J trimming: 4 bases; junction bases outside the gene matches: 29.